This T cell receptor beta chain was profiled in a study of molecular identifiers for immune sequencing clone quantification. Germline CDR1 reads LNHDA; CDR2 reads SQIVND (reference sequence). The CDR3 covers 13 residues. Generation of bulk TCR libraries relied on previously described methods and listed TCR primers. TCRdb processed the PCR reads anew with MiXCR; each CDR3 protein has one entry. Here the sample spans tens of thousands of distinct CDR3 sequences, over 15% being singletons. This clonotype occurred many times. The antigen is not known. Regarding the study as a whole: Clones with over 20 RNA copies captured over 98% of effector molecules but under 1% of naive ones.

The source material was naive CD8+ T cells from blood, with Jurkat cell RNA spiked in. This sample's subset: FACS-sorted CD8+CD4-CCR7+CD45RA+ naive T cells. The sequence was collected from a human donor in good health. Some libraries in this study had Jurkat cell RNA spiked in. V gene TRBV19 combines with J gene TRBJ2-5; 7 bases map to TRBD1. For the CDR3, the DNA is TGTGCAAGTGGGCAGGGGGTGTGGGAGACCCAGTACTTC. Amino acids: CASGQGVWETQYF.